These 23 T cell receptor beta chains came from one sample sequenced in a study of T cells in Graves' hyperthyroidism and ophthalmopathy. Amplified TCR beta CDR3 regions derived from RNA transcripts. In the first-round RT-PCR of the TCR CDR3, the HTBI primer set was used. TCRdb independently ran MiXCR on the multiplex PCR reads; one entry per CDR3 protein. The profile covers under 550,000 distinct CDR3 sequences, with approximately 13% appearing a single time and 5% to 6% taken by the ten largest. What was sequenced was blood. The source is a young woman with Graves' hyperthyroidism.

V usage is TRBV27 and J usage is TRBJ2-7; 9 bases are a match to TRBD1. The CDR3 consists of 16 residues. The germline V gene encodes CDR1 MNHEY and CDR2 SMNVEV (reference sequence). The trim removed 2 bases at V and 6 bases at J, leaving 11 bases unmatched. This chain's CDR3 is CASSLTSGTGWFEQYF. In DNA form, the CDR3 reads TGTGCCAGCAGTTTAACATCCGGGACAGGGTGGTTCGAGCAGTACTTC.

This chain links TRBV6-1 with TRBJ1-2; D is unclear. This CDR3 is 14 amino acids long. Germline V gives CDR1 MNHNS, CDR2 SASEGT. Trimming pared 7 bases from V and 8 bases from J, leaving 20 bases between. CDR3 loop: CASTNSLTSLGYTF. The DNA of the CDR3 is TGTGCCAGCACGAACAGTTTGACGTCTTTAGGCTACACCTTC.

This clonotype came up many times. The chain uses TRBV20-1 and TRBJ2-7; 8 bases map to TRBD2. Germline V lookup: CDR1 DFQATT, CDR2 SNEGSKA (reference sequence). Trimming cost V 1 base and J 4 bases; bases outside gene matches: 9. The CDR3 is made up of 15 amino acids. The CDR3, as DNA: TGCAGTGCTAGAGTAGGAGCGGGAGATCCATACGAGCAGTACTTC. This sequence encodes CSARVGAGDPYEQYF.

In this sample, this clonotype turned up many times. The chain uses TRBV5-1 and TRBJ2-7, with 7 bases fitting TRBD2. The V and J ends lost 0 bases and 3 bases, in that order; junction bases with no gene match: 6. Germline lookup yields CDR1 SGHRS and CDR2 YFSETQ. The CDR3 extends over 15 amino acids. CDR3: CASSLDIGTNYEQYF. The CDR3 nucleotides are TGCGCCAGCAGCTTGGATATCGGGACTAACTACGAGCAGTACTTC.

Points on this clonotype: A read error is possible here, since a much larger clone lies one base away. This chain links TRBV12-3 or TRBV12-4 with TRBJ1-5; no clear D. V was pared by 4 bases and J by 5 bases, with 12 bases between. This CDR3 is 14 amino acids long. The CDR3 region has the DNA TGTGCCAGCAGTTCTGCGTCGGGAGATCAGCCCCAGCATTTT. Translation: CASSSASGDQPQHF.

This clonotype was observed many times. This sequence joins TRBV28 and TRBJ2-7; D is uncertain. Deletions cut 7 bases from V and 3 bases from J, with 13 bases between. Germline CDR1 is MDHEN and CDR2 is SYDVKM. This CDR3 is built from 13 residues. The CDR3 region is CASTLGVLYEQYF. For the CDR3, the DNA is TGTGCCAGCACCCTTGGCGTCCTCTACGAGCAGTACTTC.

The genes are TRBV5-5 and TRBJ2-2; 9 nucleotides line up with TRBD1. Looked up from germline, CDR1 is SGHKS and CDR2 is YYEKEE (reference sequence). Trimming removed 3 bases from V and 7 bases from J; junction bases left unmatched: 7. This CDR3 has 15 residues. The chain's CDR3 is CASSYRDRDGGELFF. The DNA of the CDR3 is TGTGCCAGCAGCTACCGGGACAGGGACGGCGGGGAGCTGTTTTTT.

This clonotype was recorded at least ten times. CDR3 loop: CASSQFSTGELFF. The CDR3 region has the DNA TGTGCCAGCAGCCAATTCTCGACCGGGGAGCTGTTTTTT. The genes are TRBV14 and TRBJ2-2; D unresolved. V was shortened by 2 bases and J by 5 bases, with 6 bases between the two germline ends. This CDR3 comprises 13 residues. Per the germline V gene, CDR1 is SGHDN and CDR2 is FVKESK.

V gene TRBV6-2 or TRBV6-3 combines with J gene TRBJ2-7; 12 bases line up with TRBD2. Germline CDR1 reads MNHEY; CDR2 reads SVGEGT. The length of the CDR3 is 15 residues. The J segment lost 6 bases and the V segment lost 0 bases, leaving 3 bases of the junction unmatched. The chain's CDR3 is CASSYSLAGGGEQYF. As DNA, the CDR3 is TGTGCCAGCAGTTACTCCCTAGCGGGAGGGGGCGAGCAGTACTTC.

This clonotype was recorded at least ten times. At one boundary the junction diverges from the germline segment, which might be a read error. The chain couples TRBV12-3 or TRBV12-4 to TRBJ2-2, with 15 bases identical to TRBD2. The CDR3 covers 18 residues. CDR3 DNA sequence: TGTGCCAGCAGCTTACGGACTAGCGGGAGGGCGTCGTCCGGGGCGCTGTTTTTT. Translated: CASSLRTSGRASSGALFF.

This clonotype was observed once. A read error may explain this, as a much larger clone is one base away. In nucleotides, the CDR3 is TGTGCCAGCAGCTTACCGAGACAAGCGGTCAACGAGCAGTACTTC. Translated, it gives CASSLPRQAVNEQYF. The chain uses TRBV11-2 and TRBJ2-7; D may be TRBD2 (5 bases). This CDR3 is built from 15 residues. V shed 2 bases and J shed 5 bases, with 16 bases lying between them. The V gene's germline CDR1 is SGHAT and CDR2 FQNNGV.

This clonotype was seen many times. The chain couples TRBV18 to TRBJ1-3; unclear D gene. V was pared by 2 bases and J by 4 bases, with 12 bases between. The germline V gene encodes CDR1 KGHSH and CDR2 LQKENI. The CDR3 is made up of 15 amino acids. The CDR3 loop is CASSPRPPGGNTIYF. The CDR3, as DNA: TGTGCCAGCTCACCAAGGCCACCGGGCGGAAACACCATATATTTT.

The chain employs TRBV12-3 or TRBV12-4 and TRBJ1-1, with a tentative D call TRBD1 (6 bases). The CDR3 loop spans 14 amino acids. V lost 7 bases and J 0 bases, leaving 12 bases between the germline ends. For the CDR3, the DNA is TGTGCCAGCACCGGACAGCTACTGAACACTGAAGCTTTCTTT. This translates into CASTGQLLNTEAFF.

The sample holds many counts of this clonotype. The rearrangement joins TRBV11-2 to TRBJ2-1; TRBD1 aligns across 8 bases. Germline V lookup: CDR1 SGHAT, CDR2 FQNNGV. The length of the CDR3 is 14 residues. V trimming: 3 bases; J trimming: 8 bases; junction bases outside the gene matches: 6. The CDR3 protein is CASSFQGAQDEQFF. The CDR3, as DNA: TGTGCCAGCAGCTTCCAGGGGGCTCAAGATGAGCAGTTCTTC.

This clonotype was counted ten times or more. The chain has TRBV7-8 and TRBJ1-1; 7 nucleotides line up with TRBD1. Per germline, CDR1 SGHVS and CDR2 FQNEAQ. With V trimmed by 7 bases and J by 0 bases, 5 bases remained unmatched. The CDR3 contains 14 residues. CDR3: CASNPTGVNTEAFF. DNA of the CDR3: TGTGCCAGCAACCCCACAGGGGTGAACACTGAAGCTTTCTTT.

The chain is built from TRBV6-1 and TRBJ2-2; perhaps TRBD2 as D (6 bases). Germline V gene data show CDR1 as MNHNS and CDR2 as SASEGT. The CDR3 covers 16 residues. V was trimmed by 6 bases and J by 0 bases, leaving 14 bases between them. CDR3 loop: CASRITGTANTGELFF. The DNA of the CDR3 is TGTGCCAGCAGAATAACCGGGACTGCGAACACCGGGGAGCTGTTTTTT.

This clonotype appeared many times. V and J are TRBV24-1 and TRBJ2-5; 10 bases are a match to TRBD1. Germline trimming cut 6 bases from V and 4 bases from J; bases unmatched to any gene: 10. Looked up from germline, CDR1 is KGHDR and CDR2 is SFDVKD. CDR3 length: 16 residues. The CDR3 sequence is CATSTTDRGLGETQYF. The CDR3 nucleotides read TGTGCCACCAGTACCACCGACAGGGGGCTTGGAGAGACCCAGTACTTC.

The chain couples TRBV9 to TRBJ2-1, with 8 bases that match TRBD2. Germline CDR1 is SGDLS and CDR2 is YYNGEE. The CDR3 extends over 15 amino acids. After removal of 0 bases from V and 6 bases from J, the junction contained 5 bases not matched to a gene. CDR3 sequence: CASSVEAGEGNEQFF. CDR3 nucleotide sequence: TGTGCCAGCAGCGTAGAAGCGGGAGAGGGCAATGAGCAGTTCTTC.

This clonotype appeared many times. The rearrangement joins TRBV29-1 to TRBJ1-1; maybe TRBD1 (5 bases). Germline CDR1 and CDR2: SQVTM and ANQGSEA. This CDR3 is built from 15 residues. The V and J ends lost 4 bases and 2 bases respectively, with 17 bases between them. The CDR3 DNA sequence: TGCAGCGTTGGGGGGAGTAGGCAGGGTAACACTGAAGCTTTCTTT. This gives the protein CSVGGSRQGNTEAFF.

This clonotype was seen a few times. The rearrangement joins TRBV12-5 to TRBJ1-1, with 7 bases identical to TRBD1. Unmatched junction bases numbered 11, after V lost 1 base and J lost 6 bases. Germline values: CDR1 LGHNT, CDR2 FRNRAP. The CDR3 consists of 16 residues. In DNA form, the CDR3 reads TGTGCTAGTGGTTTGGGACTGGAGGGGGCTGGTGCTGAAGCTTTCTTT. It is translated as CASGLGLEGAGAEAFF.

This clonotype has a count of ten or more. CDR3 residues: CASSLGSVGQETQYF. CDR3 coding DNA: TGTGCCAGCAGTTTAGGAAGTGTTGGGCAAGAGACCCAGTACTTC. The rearrangement joins TRBV12-3 or TRBV12-4 to TRBJ2-5; D remains ambiguous. CDR3 length equals 15 residues. Between the trimmed V and J ends, which lost 1 base and 2 bases, there was a span of 11 bases.

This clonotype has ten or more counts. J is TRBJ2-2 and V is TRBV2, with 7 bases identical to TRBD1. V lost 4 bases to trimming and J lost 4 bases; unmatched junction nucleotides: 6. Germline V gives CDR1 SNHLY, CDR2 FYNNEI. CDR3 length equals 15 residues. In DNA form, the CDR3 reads TGTGCCAGCAGTGGCCGACAGGGTCCCACCGGGGAGCTGTTTTTT. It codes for CASSGRQGPTGELFF.

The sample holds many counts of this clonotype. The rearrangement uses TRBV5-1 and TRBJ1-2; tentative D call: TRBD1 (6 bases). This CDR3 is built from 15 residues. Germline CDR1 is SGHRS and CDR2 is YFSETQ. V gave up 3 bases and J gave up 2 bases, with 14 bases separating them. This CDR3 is CASSYGGQMNYGYTF. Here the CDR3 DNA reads TGCGCCAGCAGCTACGGGGGACAAATGAACTATGGCTACACCTTC.